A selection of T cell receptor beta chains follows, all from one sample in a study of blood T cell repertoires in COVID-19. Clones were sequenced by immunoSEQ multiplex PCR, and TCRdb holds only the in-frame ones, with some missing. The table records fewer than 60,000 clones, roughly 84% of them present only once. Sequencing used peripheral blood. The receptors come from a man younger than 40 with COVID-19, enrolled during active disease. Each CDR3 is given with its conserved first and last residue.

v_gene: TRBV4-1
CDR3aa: CASSQDPQTGVAYGYTF

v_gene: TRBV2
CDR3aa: CASSDRGLNQPQHF

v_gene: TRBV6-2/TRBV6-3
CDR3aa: CASSLRGPHSNQPQHF

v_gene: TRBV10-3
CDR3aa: CAIAPSGAGNEQFF

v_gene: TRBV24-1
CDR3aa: CATSDLPIGDLNTEAFF

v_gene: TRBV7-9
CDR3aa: CASRGAGDLENTIYF

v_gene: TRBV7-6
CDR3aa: CASSLAQGDAFF

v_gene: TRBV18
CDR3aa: CASSEGTGDQPQHF

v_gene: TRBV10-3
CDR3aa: CATRGGVEQFF

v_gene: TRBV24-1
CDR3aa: CATSETGADQPQHF

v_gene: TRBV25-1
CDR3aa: CASSDSSYRGGSYEQYF

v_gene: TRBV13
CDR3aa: CASSSDRDRNTEAFF

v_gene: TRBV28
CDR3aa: CASSLPTYTIYF